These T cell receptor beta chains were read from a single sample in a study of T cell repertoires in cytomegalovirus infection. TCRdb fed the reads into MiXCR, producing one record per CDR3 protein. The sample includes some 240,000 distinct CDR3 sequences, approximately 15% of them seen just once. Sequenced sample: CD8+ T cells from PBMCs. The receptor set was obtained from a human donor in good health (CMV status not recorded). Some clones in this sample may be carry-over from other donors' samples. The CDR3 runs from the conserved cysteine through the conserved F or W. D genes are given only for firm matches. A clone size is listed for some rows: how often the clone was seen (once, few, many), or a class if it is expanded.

TGCAGCGTTAATATACAGGGTTGGGGAGAGACCCAGTACTTC	CSVNIQGWGETQYF	TRBJ2-5	-	TRBV29-1	-
TGTGCCAGCAGCCCCGGGTACGGGGCGGACACTGAAGCTTTCTTT	CASSPGYGADTEAFF	TRBJ1-1	-	TRBV5-4	-
TGTGCCAGCAGCAGCAGGACAGGGGTCAGCTCCTACAATGAGCAGTTCTTC	CASSSRTGVSSYNEQFF	TRBJ2-1	many	TRBV7-9	TRBD1
TGTGCCAGCAGCTTATCGGGGTTATCCTACAATGAGCAGTTCTTC	CASSLSGLSYNEQFF	TRBJ2-1	few	TRBV11-2	-
TGTGCCATCAGAGGGACTAGCGGGGGGGCCTCTAACAATGAGCAGTTCTTC	CAIRGTSGGASNNEQFF	TRBJ2-1	-	TRBV10-3	TRBD2
TGTGCCAGTGCGGCTAGCAGCACCGGGGAGCTGTTTTTT	CASAASSTGELFF	TRBJ2-2	-	TRBV19	-
TGCGCCAGCAGCCAAGGCCCGGGGGGCTACACCTTC	CASSQGPGGYTF	TRBJ1-2	few	TRBV4-1	-
TGTGCCAGCAGCACCTGGGACTTCCCCACTGAAGCTTTCTTT	CASSTWDFPTEAFF	TRBJ1-1	many	TRBV7-2	-
TGTGCCAGCAGTGTGACAGACCGCTCCTACAATGAGCAGTTCTTC	CASSVTDRSYNEQFF	TRBJ2-1	few	TRBV25-1	-
TGTGCCAGCAGCCCCGCGGGCCTACGGCCAGATACGCAGTATTTT	CASSPAGLRPDTQYF	TRBJ2-3	many	TRBV7-8	-
TGTGCCAGCAGTTTGTATGGGGAAAGGTACGAGCAGTACTTC	CASSLYGERYEQYF	TRBJ2-7	once	TRBV28	-
TGTGCCAGCAGTTACGGGACAGACTACGAGCAGTACTTC	CASSYGTDYEQYF	TRBJ2-7	many	TRBV6-5	TRBD1
TGTGCCAGCACCACAGGGGGGAACATTCAGTACTTC	CASTTGGNIQYF	TRBJ2-4	many	TRBV7-2	TRBD1
TGCAGCGTTGAGGTCGGCAGGGGGTACAATGAGCAGTTCTTC	CSVEVGRGYNEQFF	TRBJ2-1	-	TRBV29-1	TRBD1
TGTGCCAGCAGTTTACAGGAGACCTTCACAGATACGCAGTATTTT	CASSLQETFTDTQYF	TRBJ2-3	-	TRBV12-3/TRBV12-4	-
TGCAGCGTTGGACGTGAGGGATACGAGCAGTACTTC	CSVGREGYEQYF	TRBJ2-7	few	TRBV29-1	-
TGTGCCAGCAGTGACACCGGGGAGCTGTTTTTT	CASSDTGELFF	TRBJ2-2	many	TRBV28	-
TGTGCCAGCAGCCCCGGGACTAGCGGGGCAGGTGAGCAGTTCTTC	CASSPGTSGAGEQFF	TRBJ2-1	few	TRBV6-2/TRBV6-3	TRBD2
TGTGCCAGCAGCTTAGGGACTAGCCTCCCCTACAATGAGCAGTTCTTC	CASSLGTSLPYNEQFF	TRBJ2-1	many	TRBV7-2	TRBD2
TGTGCCAGCAGTTCTGCGGACGGCTACGAGCAGTACTTC	CASSSADGYEQYF	TRBJ2-7	many	TRBV12-3/TRBV12-4	-
TGCAGTGCTAGAGACCGAGCGGGGGGACATCTATACGAGCAGTACTTC	CSARDRAGGHLYEQYF	TRBJ2-7	-	TRBV20-1	TRBD2
TGTGCCAGCAGACCTAAGACGGGCACCGGGGAGCTGTTTTTT	CASRPKTGTGELFF	TRBJ2-2	few	TRBV28	-
TGTGCCAGCAGCTTAGCACCGACCGGGGAGCTGTTTTTT	CASSLAPTGELFF	TRBJ2-2	many	TRBV7-8	-
TGTGCCAGCAGGACAGGTTTTGAGGACACTGAAGCTTTCTTT	CASRTGFEDTEAFF	TRBJ1-1	-	TRBV6-2/TRBV6-3	-
TGCGCCAGCAGCCAAGTCCTAGCGGGGGCCATCAACACCGGGGAGCTGTTTTTT	CASSQVLAGAINTGELFF	TRBJ2-2	-	TRBV4-1	TRBD2
TGCGCCAGCAGCCAATTTTCAGGACAGACCTACGAGCAGTACTTC	CASSQFSGQTYEQYF	TRBJ2-7	-	TRBV4-3	-
TGTGCCAGTAGTTTAACGCGGGCGGGACAGGGGTACGCTGAAGCTTTCTTT	CASSLTRAGQGYAEAFF	TRBJ1-1	few	TRBV19	TRBD1
TGTGCCATCCTGGATACAACTAACACTGAAGCTTTCTTT	CAILDTTNTEAFF	TRBJ1-1	few	TRBV10-3	-
TGCAGTGCTAGAGATGGTCGGGGGGCCTACAATGAGCAGTTCTTC	CSARDGRGAYNEQFF	TRBJ2-1	few	TRBV20-1	TRBD2
TGCAGTGCTAGCCCCTCGGACCAAACTTCCTACAATGAGCAGTTCTTC	CSASPSDQTSYNEQFF	TRBJ2-1	-	TRBV20-1	-
TGTGCCAGCAGCTTAGTCTTCGGGACAGCTAGCACAGATACGCAGTATTTT	CASSLVFGTASTDTQYF	TRBJ2-3	-	TRBV7-9	TRBD1
TGTGCCAGCAGCTTATCGGGACTCGGAAACAATGAGCAGTTCTTC	CASSLSGLGNNEQFF	TRBJ2-1	-	TRBV11-1	-
TGTGCCATCAAGGTAGAGGACAGTACCTACGAGCAGTACTTC	CAIKVEDSTYEQYF	TRBJ2-7	many	TRBV10-3	-
TGTGCCAGCAGTTACTTAGGCCCGGGACTAGCGTATGGTAATGAGCAGTTCTTC	CASSYLGPGLAYGNEQFF	TRBJ2-1	-	TRBV11-2	TRBD2
TGTGCCAGTAAGCCAGGGAGCCAAAACTATGGCTACACCTTC	CASKPGSQNYGYTF	TRBJ1-2	few	TRBV19	-
TGCGCCAGCAGTCCGGACAGGTTTGGGGCCAACGTCCTGACTTTC	CASSPDRFGANVLTF	TRBJ2-6	few	TRBV4-3	TRBD1
TGTGCCAGCAGCTACAGCAGCACTGAAGCTTTCTTT	CASSYSSTEAFF	TRBJ1-1	few	TRBV7-9	-
TGTGCCAGCAGTGAAGGTTCCGGACAGAACTATGGCTACACCTTC	CASSEGSGQNYGYTF	TRBJ1-2	-	TRBV2	-
TGTGCCAGCAGTTTATCCGCTTTTAATGAAAAACTGTTTTTT	CASSLSAFNEKLFF	TRBJ1-4	-	TRBV28	-
TGTGCCACCAGTGTGTCCACGGTCGATCAGCCCCAGCATTTT	CATSVSTVDQPQHF	TRBJ1-5	-	TRBV24-1	-
TGTGCCAGCAGCCAAATGGGCTATGAGCAGTTCTTC	CASSQMGYEQFF	TRBJ2-1	few	TRBV7-9	-
TGTGCCAGCAATCCATTGGACACCCCCGGGGGCACAGATACGCAGTATTTT	CASNPLDTPGGTDTQYF	TRBJ2-3	many	TRBV28	-
TGTGCCATCAGTGAGGAACTATACGAAGTCTCCTACAATGAGCAGTTCTTC	CAISEELYEVSYNEQFF	TRBJ2-1	few	TRBV10-3	-
TGTGCCAGCAGCTTGGGCGATACAAACACTGAAGCTTTCTTT	CASSLGDTNTEAFF	TRBJ1-1	-	TRBV5-6	-